Given below is one T cell receptor (beta chain) in context. Its antigen is not known. TCRdb reprocessed the reads via MiXCR and lists one record per CDR3 protein. The sample has some 200,000 distinct CDR3 sequences; approximately 40% are singletons. These data belong to a study of T cell repertoires in cytomegalovirus infection. Turning to the study itself: Selected CMV epitopes included recently identified HLA-C-restricted ones as well as well-studied HLA-B-restricted ones. TCR beta signatures that were public indicated CMV infection and matching HLA type. Broader study findings: People with CMV and the relevant HLA were identified by cumulative public TCR beta family frequency. Clonotype analysis showed dominance of the ex vivo response by HLA-C-restricted CMV-specific TCR beta clonotypes.

CDR1 MNHEY and CDR2 SMNVEV come from the germline V gene (reference sequence). With 2 bases clipped from V and 3 bases from J, the junction kept 5 bases outside the gene matches. The CDR3 has 15 residues. The clonotype originates from a human donor in good health (CMV status not recorded). Some clones in this sample may be carry-over from other donors' samples. V usage is TRBV27 and J usage is TRBJ2-3; TRBD1 aligns across 7 bases. The specimen comprised CD8+ T cells from cultured PBMCs, sampled from culture after CMV antigen stimulation. CDR3 bases: TGTGCCAGCAGTTTAGACAGGGTGAGGACAGATACGCAGTATTTT. It is translated as CASSLDRVRTDTQYF.